Below are 29 T cell receptor beta chains sequenced from a single sample in a study of T-cell memory formation after mild COVID-19. One entry per CDR3 protein, called by TCRdb with MiXCR from the 5' RACE reads. Of about 200,000 distinct CDR3 sequences in the sample, over 7.5% were seen once. Sequences were obtained from PBMCs or a T cell subset sorted from them (not recorded which). The receptors stem from a man aged 18 to 29 who had mild COVID-19 (a few samples of this study predate the infection). Cell type and time point are not known.

This clonotype has more than one count but fewer than ten. The chain couples TRBV5-1 to TRBJ1-2; no definite D call. The CDR3 runs to 16 residues. Trimming removed 0 bases at V and 4 bases at J, with 16 bases between. The germline gives CDR1 SGHRS, CDR2 YFSETQ. The DNA for the CDR3 is TGCGCCAGCAGCTTGGGGGCAGTTAACCCGTCCTATGGCTACACCTTC. Translation gives CASSLGAVNPSYGYTF.

J is TRBJ2-3 and V is TRBV5-4, with TRBD1 matching over 8 bases. Germline values: CDR1 SGHNT, CDR2 YYREEE (reference sequence). This CDR3 has 16 amino acids. The trim removed 0 bases at V and 3 bases at J, leaving 6 bases unmatched. The CDR3 is CASSLDGQGATDTQYF. The CDR3 DNA reads as TGTGCCAGCAGCTTGGATGGGCAGGGGGCTACAGATACGCAGTATTTT.

This clonotype was seen a handful of times. The V call is TRBV5-1, the J call TRBJ2-7; D might be TRBD1 (6 bases). This CDR3 comprises 13 residues. Germline loops: CDR1 SGHRS, CDR2 YFSETQ. With 6 bases removed from V and 3 bases from J, the gap between germline ends came to 13 bases. The CDR3 here is CASKGQSRYEQYF. The CDR3, as DNA: TGCGCCAGCAAAGGACAGTCTCGCTACGAGCAGTACTTC.

The chain carries TRBV2 and TRBJ1-5; D is perhaps TRBD1 (5 bases). The CDR3 extends over 14 amino acids. V lost 3 bases to trimming and J lost 5 bases, with 11 bases between them. CDR1 and CDR2 (germline): SNHLY, FYNNEI. This CDR3 reads CASSELTADQPQHF. The DNA for the CDR3 is TGTGCCAGCAGTGAGTTGACAGCCGATCAGCCCCAGCATTTT.

This clonotype was counted at least ten times. The rearrangement uses TRBV29-1 and TRBJ2-3; D is uncertain. The CDR3 runs to 11 residues. Trimming pared 4 bases from V and 5 bases from J, leaving 7 bases between. Germline CDR1 is SQVTM and CDR2 is ANQGSEA. As DNA, the CDR3 is TGCAGCGTTGGCCGCCAAGATACGCAGTATTTT. Its protein is CSVGRQDTQYF.

This clonotype has a handful of counts. The chain uses TRBV12-3 or TRBV12-4 and TRBJ1-2; TRBD1 might be the D (5 bases). The V gene lost 0 bases and the J gene lost 8 bases, with 13 bases spanning the gap. CDR3 length: 14 residues. The CDR3 loop reads CASSLARQGGGYTF. The DNA of the CDR3 is TGTGCCAGCAGTTTAGCGCGGCAGGGAGGCGGCTACACCTTC.

This clonotype was seen more than once but under ten times. This chain connects TRBV10-3 to TRBJ1-5; 11 positions agree with TRBD1. V was clipped by 6 bases and J by 3 bases; unmatched bases: 10. From germline, CDR1 is ENHRY and CDR2 SYGVKD. CDR3 length: 17 amino acids. CDR3 bases: TGTGCCATCAGCAGGGACAGGGGGAATAGCGTCAATCAGCCCCAGCATTTT. Amino acid sequence: CAISRDRGNSVNQPQHF.

This chain uses TRBV27 with TRBJ2-7; D unresolved. Germline CDR1 reads MNHEY; CDR2 reads SMNVEV (reference sequence). The CDR3 totals 15 residues. The germline V and J ends were trimmed by 5 bases and 4 bases, with 18 bases remaining between them. CDR3 loop: CASSLRRIGVYEQYF. The DNA for the CDR3 is TGTGCCAGCAGTCTCCGCCGGATCGGAGTTTACGAGCAGTACTTC.

About this clonotype itself: With a much larger clone just one base away, this may be a read error. The CDR3 region is CVSSQTVSLAKNIQYF. The DNA of the CDR3 is TGCGTCAGCAGCCAGACGGTATCACTAGCCAAAAACATTCAGTACTTC. The chain couples TRBV4-1 to TRBJ2-4; D not certain. The CDR3 covers 16 residues. The germline CDR1 and CDR2 sequences are MGHRA and YSYEKL.

This clonotype was seen more than once but under ten times. The chain combines TRBV30 with TRBJ2-1; D gene uncertain. Germline assignment: CDR1 GTSNPN and CDR2 SVGIG (reference sequence). Trimming stripped 5 bases from V and 3 bases from J, with 8 bases between. The CDR3 loop spans 12 amino acids. The CDR3 protein is CAWEVNYNEQFF. The DNA for the CDR3 is TGTGCCTGGGAGGTGAACTACAATGAGCAGTTCTTC.

J is TRBJ2-2 and V is TRBV5-1; unclear D gene. The CDR3 has 13 amino acids. Trimming took 4 bases from V and 4 from J, leaving 8 bases between them. Per the germline V gene, CDR1 is SGHRS and CDR2 is YFSETQ. This chain's CDR3 is CASSGQATGELFF. The CDR3 region has the DNA TGCGCCAGCAGCGGGCAGGCCACCGGGGAGCTGTTTTTT.

This clonotype is judged medium-sized. This chain joins TRBV20-1 and TRBJ1-1; D is undetermined. Germline V gene lookup returns CDR1 DFQATT and CDR2 SNEGSKA (reference sequence). The CDR3 is made up of 13 amino acids. V was clipped by 6 bases and J by 1 base, with 12 bases between them. The DNA of the CDR3 is TGCAGTGCCCCCAGTGTGGCGAACACTGAAGCTTTCTTT. Protein product: CSAPSVANTEAFF.

This clonotype was recorded at least ten times. The rearrangement links TRBV5-1 to TRBJ2-1; 9 positions match TRBD2. This CDR3 is 15 amino acids long. With 0 bases clipped from V and 7 bases from J, the junction kept 5 bases outside the gene matches. The V gene's germline CDR1 is SGHRS and CDR2 YFSETQ. The CDR3 coding sequence is TGCGCCAGCAGCTTGGAATTAGCGGGGGTAAATGAGCAGTTCTTC. This gives the protein CASSLELAGVNEQFF.

Only a few counts were recorded for this clonotype. The chain has TRBV19 and TRBJ2-3; no clear D gene. The CDR3 has 12 amino acids. In germline, CDR1 is LNHDA, CDR2 SQIVND (reference sequence). Deletions cut 5 bases from V and 4 bases from J, with 7 bases between. In DNA, the CDR3 is TGTGCCAGTAGTGGCAGGCCAGATACGCAGTATTTT. Protein: CASSGRPDTQYF.

There are many counts of this clonotype. The chain is built from TRBV7-2 and TRBJ1-1; no reliable D call. Germline V gives CDR1 SGHTA, CDR2 FQGNSA. The CDR3 length is 13 residues. Deletions cut 5 bases from V and 0 bases from J, with 7 bases between. In DNA, the CDR3 is TGTGCCAGCAGCCCGGTATTGAACACTGAAGCTTTCTTT. It specifies CASSPVLNTEAFF.

The chain combines TRBV12-3 or TRBV12-4 with TRBJ1-3; D gene uncertain. The germline V and J ends were trimmed by 3 bases and 4 bases, with 7 bases remaining between them. The CDR3 runs 13 residues. The DNA of the CDR3 is TGTGCCAGCAGTTTCGTGGAGGGAAACACCATATATTTT. Protein sequence: CASSFVEGNTIYF.

This clonotype was detected ten times or more. J is TRBJ1-1 and V is TRBV5-1; D unresolved. Germline values: CDR1 SGHRS, CDR2 YFSETQ. Trimming cost V 3 bases and J 0 bases, with 6 bases left between them. The CDR3 has 13 amino acids. The DNA of the CDR3 is TGCGCCAGCAGCTGGGATATGAACACTGAAGCTTTCTTT. Amino acid sequence: CASSWDMNTEAFF.

CDR3 loop: CASRPGQSRTEAFF. The DNA of the CDR3 is TGTGCCAGCAGACCAGGGCAGTCGAGGACTGAAGCTTTCTTT. The chain has TRBV28 and TRBJ1-1; D is perhaps TRBD1 (5 bases). Trimming left V 6 bases short and J 5 bases short, with 16 bases between. The germline V gene has CDR1 MDHEN and CDR2 SYDVKM. CDR3 length: 14 amino acids.

This clonotype was counted at least ten times. This rearrangement joins TRBV20-1 to TRBJ2-5, with D possibly being TRBD1 or TRBD2 (6 bases each). CDR3 length equals 12 residues. The germline V and J ends were trimmed by 4 bases and 5 bases, with 11 bases remaining between them. The V gene's germline CDR1 is DFQATT and CDR2 SNEGSKA (reference sequence). In nucleotides, the CDR3 is TGCAGTGCTATTCGGGGGCGGGAGACCCAGTACTTC. It is translated as CSAIRGRETQYF.

The chain combines TRBV5-1 with TRBJ1-6; TRBD1 agrees at 9 bases. The V and J ends lost 3 bases and 7 bases, in that order; junction bases with no gene match: 5. Germline V gives CDR1 SGHRS, CDR2 YFSETQ. The CDR3 covers 15 residues. CDR3 in DNA: TGCGCCAGCAGCTGGGGACAGGGAAAAAATTCACCCCTCCACTTT. Translation: CASSWGQGKNSPLHF.

This clonotype showed up just a few times. The rearrangement links TRBV20-1 to TRBJ2-2; D gene uncertain. The CDR3 spans 16 residues. V lost 3 bases, J lost 2 bases, and 16 bases lay in between. Germline V gives CDR1 DFQATT, CDR2 SNEGSKA (reference sequence). The CDR3 here is CSASPPGLPNTGELFF. Here the CDR3 DNA reads TGCAGTGCTAGCCCTCCCGGGCTCCCCAACACCGGGGAGCTGTTTTTT.

This clonotype has a count of ten or more. The gene calls are TRBV5-1 and TRBJ2-3; 8 bases agree with TRBD2. The CDR3 sequence is 14 residues long. Germline V gene data show CDR1 as SGHRS and CDR2 as YFSETQ. Trimming removed 4 bases from V and 2 bases from J; junction bases left unmatched: 3. CDR3 nucleotides: TGCGCCAGCAGCCCGGGACTAGTCACAGATACGCAGTATTTT. Amino acid sequence: CASSPGLVTDTQYF. Combining the CDR3 with reference TRBV5-1 and TRBJ2-3 gives the whole variable domain KAGVTQTPRYLIKTRGQQVTLSCSPISGHRSVSWYQQTPGQGLQFLFEYFSETQRNKGNFPGRFSGRQFSNSRSEMNVSTLELGDSALYLCASSPGLVTDTQYFGPGTRLTVL.

This clonotype was detected ten times or more. The chain employs TRBV7-2 and TRBJ1-6, with TRBD1 as a possible D gene (5 bases). Trimming removed 5 bases at V and 4 bases at J, with 12 bases between. Germline V lookup: CDR1 SGHTA, CDR2 FQGNSA. The CDR3 has 15 residues. The CDR3 nucleotides are TGTGCCAGCAGCGCTCGGGACGGGTATAATTCACCCCTCCACTTT. Translation: CASSARDGYNSPLHF.

The sample holds a few counts of this clonotype. The chain joins TRBV5-4 to TRBJ2-1, with 7 bases identical to TRBD2. V lost 4 bases to trimming and J lost 0 bases; unmatched junction nucleotides: 7. The CDR3 runs 16 residues. CDR1 and CDR2 from the germline V gene are SGHNT and YYREEE (reference sequence). CDR3 loop: CASSPGLDGSYNEQFF. The CDR3 nucleotides read TGTGCCAGCAGCCCTGGACTAGACGGCTCCTACAATGAGCAGTTCTTC. Based on the CDR3 plus reference TRBV5-4 and TRBJ2-1, the full variable domain is ETGVTQSPTHLIKTRGQQVTLRCSSQSGHNTVSWYQQALGQGPQFIFQYYREEENGRGNFPPRFSGLQFPNYSSELNVNALELDDSALYLCASSPGLDGSYNEQFFGPGTRLTVL.

The chain is built from TRBV6-5 and TRBJ2-2; D not certain. V lost 0 bases to trimming and J lost 4 bases, with 3 bases between them. The CDR3 has 13 amino acids. CDR1 and CDR2 (germline): MNHEY, SVGAGI. CDR3 sequence: CASSYSSTGELFF. Here the CDR3 DNA reads TGTGCCAGCAGTTACTCATCCACCGGGGAGCTGTTTTTT.

The chain recombines TRBV19 with TRBJ1-5, with D uncertain. The CDR3 contains 12 residues. Germline CDR1 LNHDA, CDR2 SQIVND (reference sequence). V lost 5 bases and J 7 bases, leaving 9 bases between the germline ends. In nucleotides, the CDR3 is TGTGCCAGTAGTGTTCCCGGACAGCCCCAGCATTTT. This sequence encodes CASSVPGQPQHF.

At least ten counts were recorded for this clonotype. The V gene is TRBV7-2, the J gene TRBJ2-7, with TRBD1 matching over 7 bases. After removal of 0 bases from V and 3 bases from J, the junction contained 5 bases not matched to a gene. Germline loops: CDR1 SGHTA, CDR2 FQGNSA. The CDR3 spans 15 residues. The CDR3 DNA is TGTGCCAGCAGCTTAGCGGCCGGGACAGACTACGAGCAGTACTTC. Its translation: CASSLAAGTDYEQYF.

This clonotype came up a few times. The V and J genes are TRBV7-9 and TRBJ2-5; unclear D gene. The CDR3 totals 13 residues. Germline V gene data show CDR1 as SEHNR and CDR2 as FQNEAQ (reference sequence). V lost 5 bases and J lost 3, with 10 bases in between. CDR3 sequence reads: CASSRFREETQYF. CDR3 in DNA: TGTGCCAGCAGCCGATTCAGAGAAGAGACCCAGTACTTC. The full variable domain, its missing parts supplied by reference TRBV7-9 and TRBJ2-5, is DTGVSQNPRHKITKRGQNVTFRCDPISEHNRLYWYRQTLGQGPEFLTYFQNEAQLEKSRLLSDRFSAERPKGSFSTLEIQRTEQGDSAMYLCASSRFREETQYFGPGTRLLVL.

This sequence joins TRBV5-1 and TRBJ1-5; the D is unclear. Trimming shortened V by 2 bases and J by 4 bases, and 10 bases separated the two germline ends. Germline lookup yields CDR1 SGHRS and CDR2 YFSETQ. There are 14 residues in the CDR3. The CDR3 loop is CASSFGTANQPQHF. The CDR3 DNA sequence: TGCGCCAGCAGCTTTGGAACAGCGAATCAGCCCCAGCATTTT.